This TCR beta chain was observed in a study of T cell responses to AZD1222 COVID-19 vaccine. Produced via immunoSEQ multiplex PCR; TCRdb's table is partial and in-frame only. The sample consists of 130,000 to 150,000 clones, just over 90% of them appearing once. From germline, CDR1 is LGHDT and CDR2 YNNKEL (reference sequence). The CDR3 is made up of 11 amino acids. Trimming pared 1 base from V and 4 bases from J, leaving 1 base between. The receptor comes from an adult in good health. The material was peripheral blood, obtained on day 0 of MenACWY control vaccination. V gene TRBV3-1 (or the pseudogene TRBV3-2) combines with J gene TRBJ1-2; D gene ambiguous. The CDR3: CASSQVYGYTF. CDR3 DNA sequence: TGTGCCAGCAGCCAAGTCTATGGCTACACCTTC.